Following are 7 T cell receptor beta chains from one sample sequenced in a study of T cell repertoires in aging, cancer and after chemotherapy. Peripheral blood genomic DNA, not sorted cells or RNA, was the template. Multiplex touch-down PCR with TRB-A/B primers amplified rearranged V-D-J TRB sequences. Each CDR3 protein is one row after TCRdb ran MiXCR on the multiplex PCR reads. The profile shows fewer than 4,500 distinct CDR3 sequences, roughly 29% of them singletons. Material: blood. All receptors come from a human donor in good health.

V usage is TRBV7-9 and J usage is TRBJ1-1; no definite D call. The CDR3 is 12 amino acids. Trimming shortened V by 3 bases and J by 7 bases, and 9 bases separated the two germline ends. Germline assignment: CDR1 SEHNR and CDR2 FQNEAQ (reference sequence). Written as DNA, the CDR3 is TGTGCCAGCAGCTTTAAGGGAGATGAAGCTTTCTTT. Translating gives CASSFKGDEAFF.

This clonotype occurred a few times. CDR3 DNA sequence: TGTGCCAGCAGCCACCTTTGGGACAGGGGATACAATGAGCAGTTCTTC. It translates to CASSHLWDRGYNEQFF. The rearrangement uses TRBV11-2 and TRBJ2-1; 10 nucleotides agree with TRBD1. The CDR3 spans 16 residues. Trimming at V came to 5 bases and at J to 4 bases, leaving 8 bases not matched to a gene. Germline values: CDR1 SGHAT, CDR2 FQNNGV.

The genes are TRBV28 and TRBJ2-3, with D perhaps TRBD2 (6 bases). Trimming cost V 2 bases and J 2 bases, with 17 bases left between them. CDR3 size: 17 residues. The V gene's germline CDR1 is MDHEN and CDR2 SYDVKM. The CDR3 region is CASSLPLGRDTTDTQYF. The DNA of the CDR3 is TGTGCCAGCAGTTTACCGTTAGGGCGGGATACCACAGATACGCAGTATTTT. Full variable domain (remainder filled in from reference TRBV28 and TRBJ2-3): DVKVTQSSRYLVKRTGEKVFLECVQDMDHENMFWYRQDPGLGLRLIYFSYDVKMKEKGDIPEGYSVSREKKERFSLILESASTNQTSMYLCASSLPLGRDTTDTQYFGPGTRLTVL.

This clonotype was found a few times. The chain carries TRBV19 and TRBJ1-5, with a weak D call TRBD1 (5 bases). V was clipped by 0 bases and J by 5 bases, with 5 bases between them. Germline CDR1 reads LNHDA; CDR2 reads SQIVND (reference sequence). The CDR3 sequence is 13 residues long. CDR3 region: CASSIDRDQPQHF. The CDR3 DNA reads TGTGCCAGTAGTATAGACAGGGATCAGCCCCAGCATTTT.

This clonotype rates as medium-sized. The CDR3 protein is CASSWDSLKENTEAFF. The CDR3 DNA sequence: TGTGCCAGTAGTTGGGACAGCCTCAAAGAGAACACTGAAGCTTTCTTT. This chain links TRBV19 with TRBJ1-1, with TRBD1 matching over 7 bases. Trimming at V came to 5 bases and at J to 1 base, leaving 10 bases not matched to a gene. The germline gives CDR1 LNHDA, CDR2 SQIVND (reference sequence). CDR3 size: 16 residues.

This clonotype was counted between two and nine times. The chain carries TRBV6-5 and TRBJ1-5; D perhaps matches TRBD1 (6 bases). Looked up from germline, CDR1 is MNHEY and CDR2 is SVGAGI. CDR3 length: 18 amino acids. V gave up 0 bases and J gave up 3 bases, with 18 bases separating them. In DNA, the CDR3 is TGTGCCAGCAGTTACTCTTGGTCACCCCAGGGGCCCAATCAGCCCCAGCATTTT. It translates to CASSYSWSPQGPNQPQHF.

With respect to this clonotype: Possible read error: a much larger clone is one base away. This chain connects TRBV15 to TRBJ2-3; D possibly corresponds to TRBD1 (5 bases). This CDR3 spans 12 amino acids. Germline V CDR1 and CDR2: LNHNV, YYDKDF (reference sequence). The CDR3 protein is CANSRVEDTQYF. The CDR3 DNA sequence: TGTGCCAACAGCAGGGTGGAAGATACGCAGTATTTT.